This TCR beta chain stems from a study of T cells in Graves' hyperthyroidism and ophthalmopathy. TCR beta CDR3 region amplification was performed from RNA transcripts. The TCR CDR3 first-round RT-PCR relied on the HTBI primer set. TCRdb recomputed calls from the multiplex PCR reads with MiXCR, one row per CDR3 protein. There are approximately 690,000 distinct CDR3 sequences in the sample; less than 25% occur only once, and about 35% lies in the top ten. The CDR3 loop spans 13 amino acids. With V trimmed by 10 bases and J by 2 bases, 6 bases remained unmatched. Germline V gene sequence: CDR1 MNHEY, CDR2 SVGEGT.

The sequence derives from a man between 25 and 39 years old with Graves' ophthalmopathy. Sequencing was performed on blood. This chain connects TRBV6-2 or TRBV6-3 to TRBJ2-7; 9 bases map to TRBD1. CDR3 protein: CATRGQGTYEQYF. The CDR3 region has the DNA TGTGCCACCCGAGGACAGGGGACCTACGAGCAGTACTTC.